Included here is one T cell receptor (beta chain) sequence, with context. Its antigen is currently unknown. Different DNA sequences within this sample yield the same CDR3. The source of the sample is a study of PD-1 blockade in classical Hodgkin lymphoma. About the study: Nivolumab dosing for patients was 3 mg/kg, administered intravenously every 2 weeks.

Overall study results and limits: Researchers reported that CD4+ TCR diversity, though not CD8+, rose significantly by C4D1. The baseline diversity of complete responders showed similarity to that of newly diagnosed patients.

The CDR3 spans 15 residues. V dropped 3 bases and J dropped 4; count of bases not matched to a gene: 2. From germline, CDR1 is LGHNA and CDR2 YSLEER. The data were produced by immunoSEQ multiplex PCR, yet TCRdb's version contains in-frame clones alone and is incomplete. The repertoire includes about 39,000 clones, approximately 69% of them detected once, and roughly an eighth sits in the top ten. Each patient experienced a relapse that followed autologous stem cell transplantation, and brentuximab vedotin exposure varied. Relapsed/refractory classical Hodgkin lymphoma patients had complete, partial or progressive responses.

The V gene is TRBV4-3, the J gene TRBJ2-1; 11 positions match TRBD2. This clonotype originated in a human donor with classical Hodgkin lymphoma. Source: peripheral blood mononuclear cells (PBMCs), taken before the second cycle of nivolumab. The CDR3 reads CASSHGTSGYNEQFF. DNA for the CDR3: TGCGCCAGCAGCCACGGGACTAGCGGTTACAATGAGCAGTTCTTC.